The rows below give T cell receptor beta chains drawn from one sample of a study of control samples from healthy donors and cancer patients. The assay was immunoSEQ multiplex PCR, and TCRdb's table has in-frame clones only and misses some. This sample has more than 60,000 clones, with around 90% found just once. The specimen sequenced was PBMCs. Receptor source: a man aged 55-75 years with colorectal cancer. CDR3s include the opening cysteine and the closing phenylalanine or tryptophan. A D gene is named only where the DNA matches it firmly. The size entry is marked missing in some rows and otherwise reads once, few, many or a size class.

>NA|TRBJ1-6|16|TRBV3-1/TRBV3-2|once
TGTGCCAGCAGACTCGAACAGGGCCGGTATAATTCACCCCTCCACTTT
CASRLEQGRYNSPLHF
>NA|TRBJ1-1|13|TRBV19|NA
TGTGCCAGTAGTATGTTTAGGGACACTGAAGCTTTCTTT
CASSMFRDTEAFF
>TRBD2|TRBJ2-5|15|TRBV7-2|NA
TGTGCCAGCAGCACCCGGGACTACCAGTGGGAGACCCAGTACTTC
CASSTRDYQWETQYF
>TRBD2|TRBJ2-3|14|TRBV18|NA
TGTGCCAGCCCACCGGGGCGGGAGGACCTTACGCAGTATTTT
CASPPGREDLTQYF
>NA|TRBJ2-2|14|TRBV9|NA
TGTGCCAGCAGCGTCCCGGAGAACACCGGGGAGCTGTTTTTT
CASSVPENTGELFF
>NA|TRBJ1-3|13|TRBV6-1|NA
TGTGCCAGCAGTGAAGTCTCATTGGGGACCATATATTTT
CASSEVSLGTIYF
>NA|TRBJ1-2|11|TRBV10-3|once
TGTGCCATCAGCACCGGGACTGGCTACACCTTC
CAISTGTGYTF
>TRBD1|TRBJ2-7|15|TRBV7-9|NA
TGTGCCAGCAGCTTAGGGGGGACAGGGAAGACCGAGCAGTACTTC
CASSLGGTGKTEQYF
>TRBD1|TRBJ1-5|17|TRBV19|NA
TGTGCCAGTAGAACTTCCACAGGACAGGGGGCCGGGCAGCCCCAGCATTTT
CASRTSTGQGAGQPQHF
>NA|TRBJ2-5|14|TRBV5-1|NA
TGCGCCAGCAGCTTGGGGCTCCCCCCAGAGACCCAGTACTTC
CASSLGLPPETQYF
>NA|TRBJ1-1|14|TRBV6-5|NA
TGTGCCAGCAGTTACTCGAGATCGGGGTTCGAAGCTTTCTTT
CASSYSRSGFEAFF